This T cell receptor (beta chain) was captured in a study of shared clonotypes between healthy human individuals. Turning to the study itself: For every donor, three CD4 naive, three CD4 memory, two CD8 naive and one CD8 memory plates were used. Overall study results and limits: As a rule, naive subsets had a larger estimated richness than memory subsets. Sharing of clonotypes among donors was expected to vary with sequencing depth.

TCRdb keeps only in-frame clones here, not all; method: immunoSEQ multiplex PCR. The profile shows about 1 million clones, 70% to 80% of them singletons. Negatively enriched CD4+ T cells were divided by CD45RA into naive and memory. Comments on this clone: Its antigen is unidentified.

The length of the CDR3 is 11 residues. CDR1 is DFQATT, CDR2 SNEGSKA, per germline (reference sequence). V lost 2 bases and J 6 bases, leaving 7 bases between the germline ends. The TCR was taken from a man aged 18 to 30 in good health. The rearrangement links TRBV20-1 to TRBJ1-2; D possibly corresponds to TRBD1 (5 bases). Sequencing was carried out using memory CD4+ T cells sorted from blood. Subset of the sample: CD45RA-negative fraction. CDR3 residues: CSARTGDGYTF. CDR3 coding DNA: TGCAGTGCTAGAACGGGGGATGGCTACACCTTC.